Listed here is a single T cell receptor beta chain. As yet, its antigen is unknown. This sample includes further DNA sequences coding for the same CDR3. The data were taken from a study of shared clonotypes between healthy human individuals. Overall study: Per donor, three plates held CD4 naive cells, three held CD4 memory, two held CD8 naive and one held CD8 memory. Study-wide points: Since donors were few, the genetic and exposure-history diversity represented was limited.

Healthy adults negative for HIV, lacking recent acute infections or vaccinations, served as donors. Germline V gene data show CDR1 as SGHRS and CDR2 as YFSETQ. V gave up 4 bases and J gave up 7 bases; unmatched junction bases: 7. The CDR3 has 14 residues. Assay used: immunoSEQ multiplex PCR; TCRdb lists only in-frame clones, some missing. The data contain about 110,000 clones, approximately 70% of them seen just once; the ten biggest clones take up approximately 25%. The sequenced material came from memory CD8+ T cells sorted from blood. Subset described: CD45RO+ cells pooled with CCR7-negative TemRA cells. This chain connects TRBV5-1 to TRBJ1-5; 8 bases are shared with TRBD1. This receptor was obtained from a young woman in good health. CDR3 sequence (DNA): TGCGCCAGCAGCCTCGGACAGGGAGACCAGCCCCAGCATTTT. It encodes CASSLGQGDQPQHF.